A selection of T cell receptor beta chains follows, all from one sample in a study of T-cell memory formation after mild COVID-19. TCRdb analysed the 5' RACE reads with MiXCR anew, one entry per CDR3 protein. Among 350,000 to 450,000 distinct CDR3 sequences listed, roughly 20% were seen once. Sequenced sample: PBMCs or a T cell subset sorted from them (not recorded which). These receptors were obtained from an adult woman who had mild COVID-19 (a few samples of this study predate the infection). Cell type and time point are not known. The CDR3 runs from the conserved cysteine through the conserved F or W. The D gene is left open where the match is weak. Expanded clones get a size class; other rows say once, few or many, or leave the size out.

D: .; length: 15; V: TRBV7-9; J: TRBJ2-7; size: .; DNA: TGTGCCAGCAACCAGGAGGGGAGACCTCTCTCCGAGCAGTACTTC; CDR3: CASNQEGRPLSEQYF
D: .; length: 14; V: TRBV5-1; J: TRBJ1-4; size: few; DNA: TGCGCCAGCAGCTTTAGCACCGCTAATGAAAAACTGTTTTTT; CDR3: CASSFSTANEKLFF
D: .; length: 16; V: TRBV7-9; J: TRBJ2-7; size: few; DNA: TGTGCCAGCAGCTTAGCGGAGGGACTGCTTGGGGCCGAGCAGTACTTC; CDR3: CASSLAEGLLGAEQYF
D: TRBD2; length: 16; V: TRBV7-9; J: TRBJ2-3; size: .; DNA: TGTGCCAGCAGGTCTACGGGACTAGCAAGGATGGGGACGCAGTATTTT; CDR3: CASRSTGLARMGTQYF
D: .; length: 14; V: TRBV5-5; J: TRBJ1-4; size: many; DNA: TGTGCCAGCAGCTTTGAGGGTGTAGGTGAAAAACTGTTTTTT; CDR3: CASSFEGVGEKLFF
D: .; length: 12; V: TRBV29-1; J: TRBJ2-2; size: .; DNA: TGCAGCGCCCATCTGAACACCGGGGAGCTGTTTTTT; CDR3: CSAHLNTGELFF
D: .; length: 14; V: TRBV6-1; J: TRBJ2-7; size: .; DNA: TGTGCCAGCAGTGAAGGTTGGGGAAGGGACGAGCAGTACTTC; CDR3: CASSEGWGRDEQYF
D: .; length: 15; V: TRBV11-3; J: TRBJ2-7; size: once; DNA: TGTGCCAGCAGCTTAGGGAGATGGAACTCCTACGAGCAGTACTTC; CDR3: CASSLGRWNSYEQYF
D: .; length: 14; V: TRBV15; J: TRBJ2-1; size: .; DNA: TGTGCCACCAGCAGAGATACCAGGGTTAGTGAGCAGTTCTTC; CDR3: CATSRDTRVSEQFF
D: .; length: 12; V: TRBV20-1; J: TRBJ2-4; size: .; DNA: TGCAGTGCTGCCCCCGGAAGTCGCATTCAGTACTTC; CDR3: CSAAPGSRIQYF
D: TRBD2; length: 16; V: TRBV12-3/TRBV12-4; J: TRBJ2-3; size: .; DNA: TGTGCCAGCAGGTCGGGTCTAGCGGGAGTAACAGATACGCAGTATTTT; CDR3: CASRSGLAGVTDTQYF
D: TRBD1; length: 14; V: TRBV6-2/TRBV6-3; J: TRBJ2-7; size: .; DNA: TGTGCCAGCAGGTCCGGGACAGGGCCCTACGAGCAGTACTTC; CDR3: CASRSGTGPYEQYF
D: .; length: 13; V: TRBV7-2; J: TRBJ2-1; size: few; DNA: TGTGCCAGTCTACAGGACTCCTACAATGAGCAGTTCTTC; CDR3: CASLQDSYNEQFF
D: .; length: 14; V: TRBV5-1; J: TRBJ1-2; size: few; DNA: TGCGCCAGCAGCCGTACAGGATCTAACTATGGCTACACCTTC; CDR3: CASSRTGSNYGYTF
D: .; length: 20; V: TRBV6-5; J: TRBJ2-2; size: few; DNA: TGTGCCAGCAGTTACTCACGTCCTACGTGGGCAGGGGAAGGGACCGGGGAGCTGTTTTTT; CDR3: CASSYSRPTWAGEGTGELFF
D: .; length: 16; V: TRBV6-5; J: TRBJ2-3; size: few; DNA: TGTGCCAGCAGTTACGGACTAATTTCTAGCACAGATACGCAGTATTTT; CDR3: CASSYGLISSTDTQYF
D: .; length: 14; V: TRBV7-9; J: TRBJ2-1; size: .; DNA: TGTGCCAGCAGCTCCAAAAACAATTACAATGAGCAGTTCTTC; CDR3: CASSSKNNYNEQFF
D: .; length: 16; V: TRBV6-1; J: TRBJ2-2; size: few; DNA: TGTGCCAGCAAAACGGGAGACTTCGCGAACACCGGGGAGCTGTTTTTT; CDR3: CASKTGDFANTGELFF
D: .; length: 14; V: TRBV2; J: TRBJ1-2; size: few; DNA: TGTGCCAGCAGTGTGGGCCCAGCTAACTATGGCTACACCTTC; CDR3: CASSVGPANYGYTF
D: .; length: 14; V: TRBV27; J: TRBJ1-5; size: few; DNA: TGTGCCAGCAGGCAGGGGTATAGCAATCAGCCCCAGCATTTT; CDR3: CASRQGYSNQPQHF
D: .; length: 15; V: TRBV24-1; J: TRBJ2-2; size: few; DNA: TGTGCCACCAGTGATCATGGAACGAACACCGGGGAGCTGTTTTTT; CDR3: CATSDHGTNTGELFF
D: TRBD1; length: 14; V: TRBV10-3; J: TRBJ1-3; size: .; DNA: TGTGCCATCAAAGCCCGGACAGGGAGAAACACCATATATTTT; CDR3: CAIKARTGRNTIYF
D: .; length: 16; V: TRBV4-1; J: TRBJ1-5; size: .; DNA: TGCGCCAGCAGCCAAGATCAACAGACCCTTAATCAGCCCCAGCATTTT; CDR3: CASSQDQQTLNQPQHF
D: .; length: 15; V: TRBV20-1; J: TRBJ2-1; size: .; DNA: TGCAGTGCTCCCCCCAGGGGTAGCTCCTACAATGAGCAGTTCTTC; CDR3: CSAPPRGSSYNEQFF
D: TRBD1; length: 14; V: TRBV6-1; J: TRBJ1-1; size: .; DNA: TGTGCCAGCACCCAGGGGGTTATGAACACTGAAGCTTTCTTT; CDR3: CASTQGVMNTEAFF
D: .; length: 16; V: TRBV12-3/TRBV12-4; J: TRBJ1-4; size: .; DNA: TGTGCCAGCAGTTTATTTTTAGGGGCAGTCAATGAAAAACTGTTTTTT; CDR3: CASSLFLGAVNEKLFF
D: TRBD1; length: 16; V: TRBV5-1; J: TRBJ2-7; size: few; DNA: TGCGCCAGCAGTCGGGGCCAAACAGGGGGCGGCTACGAGCAGTACTTC; CDR3: CASSRGQTGGGYEQYF
D: .; length: 14; V: TRBV12-3/TRBV12-4; J: TRBJ1-3; size: .; DNA: TGTGCCAGCAGTTCTGCCGAGGGAACTGTTGGTATATATTTT; CDR3: CASSSAEGTVGIYF
D: TRBD1; length: 14; V: TRBV6-2/TRBV6-3; J: TRBJ1-2; size: .; DNA: TGTGCCAGCAGTCGCCGGACAGGGGCTGGTGGCTACACCTTC; CDR3: CASSRRTGAGGYTF
D: .; length: 15; V: TRBV11-2; J: TRBJ2-7; size: .; DNA: TGTGCCAGCAGCCAGGGGTCGGGAGTACGCTACGAGCAGTACTTC; CDR3: CASSQGSGVRYEQYF
D: .; length: 14; V: TRBV4-1; J: TRBJ2-7; size: few; DNA: TGCGCCAGCAGCCAAGGCGGAGGGTCCCACGAGCAGTACTTC; CDR3: CASSQGGGSHEQYF
D: TRBD1; length: 15; V: TRBV5-6; J: TRBJ2-2; size: few; DNA: TGTGCCAGCAGCTTGGCCAGGGGGCACACCGGGGAGCTGTTTTTT; CDR3: CASSLARGHTGELFF
D: .; length: 14; V: TRBV2; J: TRBJ1-5; size: .; DNA: TGTGCCAGCAGTGCGGGGGGTGGCAATCAGCCCCAGCATTTT; CDR3: CASSAGGGNQPQHF
D: .; length: 11; V: TRBV13; J: TRBJ2-3; size: .; DNA: TGTGCCAGCACGGGAATAGATACGCAGTATTTT; CDR3: CASTGIDTQYF
D: .; length: 20; V: TRBV3-1; J: TRBJ1-2; size: few; DNA: TGTGCCAGCAGCCAAGGATGGCTAAAAGTACGGTTCGGCTCTTCTTATGGCTACACCTTC; CDR3: CASSQGWLKVRFGSSYGYTF
D: .; length: 15; V: TRBV30; J: TRBJ2-1; size: few; DNA: TGTGCCTGGAGTGCCCGACAGAGCTCCTACAATGAGCAGTTCTTC; CDR3: CAWSARQSSYNEQFF
D: .; length: 14; V: TRBV2; J: TRBJ2-7; size: .; DNA: TGTGCCAGCAGGGGGGGACAGATCTCCTACGAGCAGTACTTC; CDR3: CASRGGQISYEQYF
D: .; length: 18; V: TRBV7-9; J: TRBJ1-1; size: few; DNA: TGTGCCAGCAGCTTACTACCCTCCAGGGATGGAGAGAACACTGAAGCTTTCTTT; CDR3: CASSLLPSRDGENTEAFF
D: TRBD1; length: 14; V: TRBV29-1; J: TRBJ1-1; size: .; DNA: TGCAGCGTCGCCCGACAGGGGAGGTTTAATGAAGCTTTCTTT; CDR3: CSVARQGRFNEAFF
D: .; length: 12; V: TRBV7-3; J: TRBJ2-5; size: many; DNA: TGTGCCAGCAGCTTCCTTCAAGAGACCCAGTACTTC; CDR3: CASSFLQETQYF
D: .; length: 13; V: TRBV20-1; J: TRBJ2-7; size: .; DNA: TGCAGTGCTGAGAGGACAGACTCCTACGAGCAGTACTTC; CDR3: CSAERTDSYEQYF
D: .; length: 15; V: TRBV7-2; J: TRBJ1-1; size: .; DNA: TGTGCCAGCAGCCCGGGCCTGGGGATGAACACTGAAGCTTTCTTT; CDR3: CASSPGLGMNTEAFF
D: .; length: 15; V: TRBV7-9; J: TRBJ2-3; size: .; DNA: TGTGCCAGCAGCTTAGGAGAACGTGGCACAGATACGCAGTATTTT; CDR3: CASSLGERGTDTQYF
D: .; length: 12; V: TRBV6-1; J: TRBJ2-1; size: .; DNA: TGTGCCAGCAGACCCTTGAGGAATGAGCAGTTCTTC; CDR3: CASRPLRNEQFF